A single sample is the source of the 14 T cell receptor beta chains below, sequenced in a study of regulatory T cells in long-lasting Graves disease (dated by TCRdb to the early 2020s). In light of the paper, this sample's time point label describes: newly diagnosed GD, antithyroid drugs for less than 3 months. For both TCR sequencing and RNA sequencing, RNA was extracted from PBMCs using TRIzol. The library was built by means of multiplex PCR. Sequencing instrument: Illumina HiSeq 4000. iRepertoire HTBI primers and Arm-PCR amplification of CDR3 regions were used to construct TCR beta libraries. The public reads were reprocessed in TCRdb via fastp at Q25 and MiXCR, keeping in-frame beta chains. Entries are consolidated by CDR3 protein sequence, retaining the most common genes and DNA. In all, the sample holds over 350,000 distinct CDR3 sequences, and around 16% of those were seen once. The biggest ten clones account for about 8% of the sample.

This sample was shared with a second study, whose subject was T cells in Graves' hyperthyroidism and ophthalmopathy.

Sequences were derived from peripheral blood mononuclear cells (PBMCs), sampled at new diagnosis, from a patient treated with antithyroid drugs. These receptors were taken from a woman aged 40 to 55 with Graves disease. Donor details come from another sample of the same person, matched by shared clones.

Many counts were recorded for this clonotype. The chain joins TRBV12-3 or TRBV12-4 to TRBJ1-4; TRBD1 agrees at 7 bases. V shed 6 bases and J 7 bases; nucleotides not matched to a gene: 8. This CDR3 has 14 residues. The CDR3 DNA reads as TGTGCCAGCAGCTACAGGGGCGGGGGTGAAAAACTGTTTTTT. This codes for CASSYRGGGEKLFF.

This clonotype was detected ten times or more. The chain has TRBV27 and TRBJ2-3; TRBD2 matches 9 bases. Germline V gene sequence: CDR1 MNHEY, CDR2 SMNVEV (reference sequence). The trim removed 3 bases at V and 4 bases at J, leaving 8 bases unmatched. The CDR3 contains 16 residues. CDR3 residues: CASSFLSGSWADTQYF. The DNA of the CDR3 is TGTGCCAGCAGTTTCCTTAGCGGGAGTTGGGCAGATACGCAGTATTTT.

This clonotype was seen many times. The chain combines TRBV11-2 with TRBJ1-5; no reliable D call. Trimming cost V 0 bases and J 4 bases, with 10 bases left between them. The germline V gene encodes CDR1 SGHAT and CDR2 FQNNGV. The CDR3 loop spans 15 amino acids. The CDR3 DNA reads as TGTGCCAGCAGCTTAGATGCAGGCGAGAATCAGCCCCAGCATTTT. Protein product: CASSLDAGENQPQHF.

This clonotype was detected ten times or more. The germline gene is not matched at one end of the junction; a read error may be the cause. The CDR3 here is CASSPAGRHDSPLHF. In DNA form, the CDR3 reads TGTGCCAGCAGCCCGGCCGGCCGACATGATTCACCCCTCCACTTT. The V call is TRBV5-1, the J call TRBJ1-6; D ambiguous. This CDR3 spans 15 amino acids. Germline V gene lookup returns CDR1 SGHRS and CDR2 YFSETQ.

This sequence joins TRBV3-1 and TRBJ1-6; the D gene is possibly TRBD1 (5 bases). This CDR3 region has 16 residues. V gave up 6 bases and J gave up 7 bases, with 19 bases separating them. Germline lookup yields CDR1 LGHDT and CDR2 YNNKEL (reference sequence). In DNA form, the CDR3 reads TGTGCCAGCAGTGATGTCCCGGGACCTTTCAATTCACCCCTCCACTTT. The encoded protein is CASSDVPGPFNSPLHF.

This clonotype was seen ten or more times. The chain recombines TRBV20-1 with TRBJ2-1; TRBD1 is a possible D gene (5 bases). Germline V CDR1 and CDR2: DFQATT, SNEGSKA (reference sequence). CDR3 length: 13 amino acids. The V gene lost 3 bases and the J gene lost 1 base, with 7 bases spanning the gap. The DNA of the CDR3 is TGCAGTGCTAGCCCAGGGTCCTACAATGAGCAGTTCTTC. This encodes CSASPGSYNEQFF.

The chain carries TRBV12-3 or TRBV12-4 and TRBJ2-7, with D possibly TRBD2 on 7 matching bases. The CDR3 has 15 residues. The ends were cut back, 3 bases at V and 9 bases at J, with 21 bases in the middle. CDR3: CASSFEGGAGSLQYF. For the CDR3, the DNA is TGTGCCAGCAGTTTTGAAGGGGGGGCCGGTAGCTTGCAGTACTTC.

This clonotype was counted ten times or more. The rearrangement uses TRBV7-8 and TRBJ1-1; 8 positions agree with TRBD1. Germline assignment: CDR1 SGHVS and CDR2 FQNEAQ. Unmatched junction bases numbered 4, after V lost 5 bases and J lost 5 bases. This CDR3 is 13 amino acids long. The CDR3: CASSLTGGTEAFF. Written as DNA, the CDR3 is TGTGCCAGCAGCCTAACAGGGGGGACTGAAGCTTTCTTT.

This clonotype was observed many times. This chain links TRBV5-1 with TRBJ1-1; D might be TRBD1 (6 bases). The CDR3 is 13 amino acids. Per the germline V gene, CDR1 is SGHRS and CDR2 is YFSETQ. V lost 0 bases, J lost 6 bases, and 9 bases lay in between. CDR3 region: CASSLVGAAEAFF. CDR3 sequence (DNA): TGCGCCAGCAGCTTGGTGGGGGCTGCTGAAGCTTTCTTT.

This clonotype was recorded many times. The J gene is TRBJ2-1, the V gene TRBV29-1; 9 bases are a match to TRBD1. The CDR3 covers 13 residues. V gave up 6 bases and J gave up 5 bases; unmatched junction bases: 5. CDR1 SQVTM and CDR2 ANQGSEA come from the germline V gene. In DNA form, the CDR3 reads TGCAGCGTCGGAGGACAGGGGCACAATGAGCAGTTCTTC. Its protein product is CSVGGQGHNEQFF.

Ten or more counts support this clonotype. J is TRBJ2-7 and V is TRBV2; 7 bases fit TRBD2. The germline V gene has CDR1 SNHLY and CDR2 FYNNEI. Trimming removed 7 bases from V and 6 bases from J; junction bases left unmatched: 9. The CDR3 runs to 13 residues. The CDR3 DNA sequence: TGTGCCAGCACCGGACTAGTCGGTCCCGAGCAGTACTTC. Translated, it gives CASTGLVGPEQYF.

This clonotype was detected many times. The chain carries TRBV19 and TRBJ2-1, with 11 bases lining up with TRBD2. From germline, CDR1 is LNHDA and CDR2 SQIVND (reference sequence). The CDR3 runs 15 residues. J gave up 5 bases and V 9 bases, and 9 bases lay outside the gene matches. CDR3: CASSPLAGVNNEQFF. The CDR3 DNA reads TGTGCCAGCAGCCCACTAGCGGGAGTTAACAATGAGCAGTTCTTC. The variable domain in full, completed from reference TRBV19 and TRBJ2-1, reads DGGITQSPKYLFRKEGQNVTLSCEQNLNHDAMYWYRQDPGQGLRLIYYSQIVNDFQKGDIAEGYSVSREKKESFPLTVTSAQKNPTAFYLCASSPLAGVNNEQFFGPGTRLTVL.

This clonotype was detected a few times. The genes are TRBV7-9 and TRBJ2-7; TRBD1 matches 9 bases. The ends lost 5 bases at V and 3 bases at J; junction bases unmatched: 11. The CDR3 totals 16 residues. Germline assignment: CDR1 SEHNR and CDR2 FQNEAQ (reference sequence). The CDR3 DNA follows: TGTGCCAGCAGCCCCGGCGCGGGACAGGGTAGCTACGAGCAGTACTTC. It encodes CASSPGAGQGSYEQYF.

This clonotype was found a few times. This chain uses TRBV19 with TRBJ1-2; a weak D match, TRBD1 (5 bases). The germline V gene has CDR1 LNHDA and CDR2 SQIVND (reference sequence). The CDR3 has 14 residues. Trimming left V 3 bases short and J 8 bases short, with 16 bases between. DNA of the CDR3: TGTGCCAGTAGTATGACTGGGGCCTCTACAGGCTACACCTTC. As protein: CASSMTGASTGYTF.